These 21 T cell receptor beta chains share one sample of origin, sequenced in a study of T cell changes during pregnancy in multiple sclerosis. Assay used: immunoSEQ multiplex PCR; TCRdb lists only in-frame clones, some missing. The sample holds about 59,000 clones, roughly 94% seen once. Sequenced here: CD8+ T cells from peripheral blood mononuclear cells, sampled after pregnancy. The receptors come from a female donor with multiple sclerosis, enrolled in a pregnancy study.

The chain uses TRBV19 and TRBJ2-7; 11 nucleotides line up with TRBD2. The CDR3 runs 17 residues. Trimming cost V 4 bases and J 5 bases; bases outside gene matches: 13. The germline gives CDR1 LNHDA, CDR2 SQIVND (reference sequence). CDR3 nucleotide sequence: TGTGCCAGTAGTAAGGGGACTAGCGGATATGGTCCCGACGAGCAGTACTTC. Its translation: CASSKGTSGYGPDEQYF. Full variable domain (remainder filled in from reference TRBV19 and TRBJ2-7): DGGITQSPKYLFRKEGQNVTLSCEQNLNHDAMYWYRQDPGQGLRLIYYSQIVNDFQKGDIAEGYSVSREKKESFPLTVTSAQKNPTAFYLCASSKGTSGYGPDEQYFGPGTRLTVT.

V usage is TRBV5-4 and J usage is TRBJ2-1; D might be TRBD2 (5 bases). The V gene lost 4 bases and the J gene lost 0 bases, with 17 bases spanning the gap. CDR1 is SGHNT, CDR2 YYREEE, per germline (reference sequence). CDR3 length equals 17 residues. CDR3 sequence: CASSGYSGESSYNEQFF. For the CDR3, the DNA is TGTGCCAGCAGCGGATACAGCGGAGAGAGCTCCTACAATGAGCAGTTCTTC. The full variable domain, with the rest looked up from reference TRBV5-4 and TRBJ2-1, is ETGVTQSPTHLIKTRGQQVTLRCSSQSGHNTVSWYQQALGQGPQFIFQYYREEENGRGNFPPRFSGLQFPNYSSELNVNALELDDSALYLCASSGYSGESSYNEQFFGPGTRLTVL.

The table lists this clone with a count of one. The rearrangement links TRBV27 to TRBJ2-7; possibly TRBD1 for D (6 bases). Germline values: CDR1 MNHEY, CDR2 SMNVEV (reference sequence). Trimming took 3 bases from V and 3 from J, leaving 9 bases between them. The CDR3 extends over 13 amino acids. The CDR3 spells CASSFNRVYEQYF. The CDR3 DNA sequence: TGTGCCAGCAGTTTCAACAGGGTCTACGAGCAGTACTTC.

The chain has TRBV7-3 and TRBJ2-1, with D tentatively TRBD2 (6 bases). The CDR3 loop spans 15 amino acids. CDR1 is SGHTA, CDR2 FQGTGA, per germline. V lost 2 bases and J 1 base, leaving 9 bases between the germline ends. CDR3 amino acids: CASSLLGGSYNEQFF. The CDR3 region has the DNA TGTGCCAGCAGCTTATTGGGGGGATCCTACAATGAGCAGTTCTTC.

The chain employs TRBV4-3 and TRBJ2-2, with 7 bases matching TRBD1. Per the germline V gene, CDR1 is LGHNA and CDR2 is YSLEER. The CDR3 is 15 amino acids. V dropped 6 bases and J dropped 4; count of bases not matched to a gene: 8. The CDR3 is CASSHGQATTGELFF. CDR3 sequence (DNA): TGCGCCAGCAGTCACGGACAGGCTACCACCGGGGAGCTGTTTTTT.

This rearrangement joins TRBV7-8 to TRBJ2-7, with D possibly matching TRBD2 (6 bases). Trimming removed 2 bases from V and 5 bases from J, with 7 bases in between. The CDR3 covers 12 residues. Germline values: CDR1 SGHVS, CDR2 FQNEAQ. The DNA for the CDR3 is TGTGCCAGCAGCTTATCGGGAGACGAGCAGTACTTC. Translating it yields CASSLSGDEQYF.

The chain joins TRBV6-5 to TRBJ2-5; D is ambiguous. The germline V gene has CDR1 MNHEY and CDR2 SVGAGI. The CDR3 is 14 residues long. V gave up 5 bases and J gave up 5 bases, with 15 bases separating them. CDR3 DNA sequence: TGTGCCAGCAGTACGGTCCGACAAATGGAGACCCAGTACTTC. Protein product: CASSTVRQMETQYF.

The chain's CDR3 is CASSLGTSGRWASNEQFF. The CDR3 DNA is TGTGCCAGCAGTTTAGGAACTAGCGGGAGGTGGGCGTCGAATGAGCAGTTCTTC. The rearrangement joins TRBV27 to TRBJ2-1; TRBD2 agrees at 12 bases. This CDR3 is 18 amino acids long. Unmatched junction bases numbered 12, after V lost 2 bases and J lost 7 bases. Per germline, CDR1 MNHEY and CDR2 SMNVEV (reference sequence).

This chain connects TRBV19 to TRBJ2-7; TRBD1 agrees at 9 bases. Germline CDR1 reads LNHDA; CDR2 reads SQIVND (reference sequence). V lost 5 bases and J lost 4; bases outside the gene matches: 9. This CDR3 has 15 amino acids. For the CDR3, the DNA is TGTGCCAGTAGTTGGGGGACAGGGCGCCTTTACGAGCAGTACTTC. Translating gives CASSWGTGRLYEQYF.

This clone occurred a few times. The rearrangement uses TRBV5-1 and TRBJ2-7, with TRBD1 as a possible D gene (6 bases). The V end was cut by 4 bases, the J end by 3 bases, with 17 bases between. CDR3 length: 15 amino acids. Germline lookup yields CDR1 SGHRS and CDR2 YFSETQ. Written as DNA, the CDR3 is TGCGCCAGCAGCCTAGGACAGCTAGGCGGCTACGAGCAGTACTTC. This sequence encodes CASSLGQLGGYEQYF.

The chain combines TRBV19 with TRBJ1-1; the D is unclear. Trimming took 7 bases from V and 0 from J, leaving 18 bases between them. The germline gives CDR1 LNHDA, CDR2 SQIVND (reference sequence). This CDR3 has 16 residues. This CDR3 is CASTFSEVSLNTEAFF. The CDR3 nucleotides read TGTGCCAGTACTTTCTCTGAGGTGAGCCTGAACACTGAAGCTTTCTTT.

The gene calls are TRBV2 and TRBJ2-7, with D possibly matching TRBD2 (6 bases). The CDR3 has 15 amino acids. Trimming shortened V by 3 bases and J by 3 bases, and 15 bases separated the two germline ends. CDR1 is SNHLY and CDR2 is FYNNEI in the germline V gene. The CDR3 here is CASSEFAGRGYEQYF. The CDR3 DNA sequence: TGTGCCAGCAGTGAGTTTGCGGGAAGAGGCTACGAGCAGTACTTC. Together with reference TRBV2 and TRBJ2-7, the CDR3 gives the full variable domain: EPEVTQTPSHQVTQMGQEVILRCVPISNHLYFYWYRQILGQKVEFLVSFYNNEISEKSEIFDDQFSVERPDGSNFTLKIRSTKLEDSAMYFCASSEFAGRGYEQYFGPGTRLTVT.

The J gene is TRBJ2-2, the V gene TRBV19; D gene ambiguous. Germline values: CDR1 LNHDA, CDR2 SQIVND (reference sequence). The CDR3 spans 12 residues. V lost 3 bases, J lost 3 bases, and 2 bases lay in between. The CDR3 nucleotides read TGTGCCAGTAGTATCTACACCGGGGAGCTGTTTTTT. Protein product: CASSIYTGELFF.

The table lists this clone with a count of one. This chain links TRBV5-6 with TRBJ1-1; the D gene is possibly TRBD1 (6 bases). Trimming pared 3 bases from V and 4 bases from J, leaving 7 bases between. The CDR3 has 12 amino acids. Germline-derived CDR1 and CDR2 are SGHDT and YYEEEE. The chain's CDR3 is CASSSDSTEAFF. DNA of the CDR3: TGTGCCAGCAGCTCGGACAGCACTGAAGCTTTCTTT.

The gene calls are TRBV5-1 and TRBJ1-5; D gene ambiguous. Trimming took off 2 bases at V and 6 bases at J, with 9 bases between the two ends. Germline-derived CDR1 and CDR2 are SGHRS and YFSETQ. CDR3 length: 13 amino acids. The CDR3 region is CASSFGSGQPQHF. The DNA of the CDR3 is TGCGCCAGCAGCTTCGGGTCGGGTCAGCCCCAGCATTTT. Together with reference TRBV5-1 and TRBJ1-5, the CDR3 gives the full variable domain: KAGVTQTPRYLIKTRGQQVTLSCSPISGHRSVSWYQQTPGQGLQFLFEYFSETQRNKGNFPGRFSGRQFSNSRSEMNVSTLELGDSALYLCASSFGSGQPQHFGDGTRLSIL.

The chain carries TRBV5-4 and TRBJ1-1, with D possibly matching TRBD1 (6 bases). The ends were cut back, 4 bases at V and 0 bases at J, with 13 bases in the middle. The CDR3 sequence is 15 residues long. Germline V gene sequence: CDR1 SGHNT, CDR2 YYREEE (reference sequence). CDR3 region: CASSIGGTLNTEAFF. CDR3 nucleotides: TGTGCCAGCAGCATAGGGGGAACGTTGAACACTGAAGCTTTCTTT.

The chain joins TRBV28 to TRBJ1-2; no clear D gene. The V end was cut by 3 bases, the J end by 8 bases, with 13 bases between. Germline CDR1 MDHEN, CDR2 SYDVKM. The CDR3 runs to 13 residues. The CDR3 is CASSFDSGLGYTF. The CDR3 DNA is TGTGCCAGCAGTTTCGACTCCGGCTTGGGCTACACCTTC.

V is TRBV7-8 and J is TRBJ1-2; the D is unclear. With 5 bases removed from V and 7 bases from J, the gap between germline ends came to 23 bases. Germline V lookup: CDR1 SGHVS, CDR2 FQNEAQ. The CDR3 length is 16 residues. CDR3 in amino acids: CASSLEAGSKNGGYTF. The CDR3 DNA follows: TGTGCCAGCAGCCTTGAAGCGGGTAGTAAAAATGGTGGCTACACCTTC.

The chain has TRBV13 and TRBJ2-5, with 10 bases lining up with TRBD2. The CDR3 has 14 residues. Germline-derived CDR1 and CDR2 are PRHDT and FYEKMQ (reference sequence). V lost 9 bases, J lost 0 bases, and 4 bases stayed unmatched. The CDR3 coding sequence is TGTGCCAGTACCGGGACTAGCGACCAAGAGACCCAGTACTTC. Translation gives CASTGTSDQETQYF.

The chain joins TRBV13 to TRBJ2-2, with 9 bases matching TRBD2. The CDR3 has 17 residues. Trimming took 3 bases from V and 4 from J; bases not matched to a gene: 9. In germline, CDR1 is PRHDT, CDR2 FYEKMQ (reference sequence). CDR3 protein: CASSFELAGGGTGELFF. Here the CDR3 DNA reads TGTGCCAGCAGCTTTGAACTAGCGGGCGGCGGCACCGGGGAGCTGTTTTTT.

This chain uses TRBV19 with TRBJ2-3, with D maybe TRBD2 (6 bases). The germline V and J ends were trimmed by 0 bases and 0 bases, with 16 bases remaining between them. This CDR3 has 18 amino acids. Germline loops: CDR1 LNHDA, CDR2 SQIVND (reference sequence). In DNA form, the CDR3 reads TGTGCCAGTAGTATAGATCGGAGGGCGGCCGCTAGCACAGATACGCAGTATTTT. Translation gives CASSIDRRAAASTDTQYF. Combining the CDR3 with reference TRBV19 and TRBJ2-3 gives the whole variable domain DGGITQSPKYLFRKEGQNVTLSCEQNLNHDAMYWYRQDPGQGLRLIYYSQIVNDFQKGDIAEGYSVSREKKESFPLTVTSAQKNPTAFYLCASSIDRRAAASTDTQYFGPGTRLTVL.